These T cell receptor beta chains were read from a single sample in a study of blood T cells in healthy people across ages. TCRdb independently ran MiXCR on the 5' RACE reads; one entry per CDR3 protein. This sample carries around 820,000 distinct CDR3 sequences, approximately 25% of them seen once, and the ten largest clones take around 3.6%. These data were also filed under a second study, of T cells of mothers and their children.

The specimen was blood. The receptor source for this set is a boy under 18 in good health. The CDR3 runs from the conserved cysteine through the conserved F or W. Fields, in order: clone size, J gene, V gene, CDR3 protein. Expanded clones get a size class; other rows say once, few or many, or leave the size out.

>NA|TRBJ2-7|TRBV4-3
CASSQEMTTLVYEQYF
>NA|NA|TRBV29-1
CSVEEGAGGETQYF
>NA|TRBJ2-1|TRBV3-1
CASSQELAGVISYNEQFF
>few|TRBJ1-2|TRBV20-1
CSAWTGYGYTF
>few|TRBJ2-7|TRBV5-6
CASSLSPRAYEQYF
>NA|TRBJ1-5|TRBV6-5
CASSYSRRGNQPQHF
>NA|NA|TRBV5-6
CASSQLGFREQFF
>few|TRBJ2-5|TRBV7-2
CASTTGGIETQYF
>NA|TRBJ1-1|TRBV6-5
CASSYGVHTEAFF
>NA|TRBJ1-4|TRBV29-1
CSVLTGATNEKLFF
>few|NA|TRBV25-1
CASSVRPNEQFF
>NA|TRBJ2-5|TRBV5-1
CASSRDRVWETQYF
>few|TRBJ2-5|TRBV7-9
CASSAELALQETQYF
>NA|TRBJ1-3|TRBV21-1
CASSKAWDRGDGNTIYF
>few|NA|TRBV6-6
CASSGNPVEQFF
>NA|TRBJ2-7|TRBV7-8
CASSQGGTPYF
>few|TRBJ2-5|TRBV3-1
CASSPRGFQETQYF
>few|TRBJ2-7|TRBV20-1
CSARDPDIKPGQGFHEQYF
>NA|TRBJ1-6|TRBV28
CASRGGTVNSPLHF
>NA|TRBJ2-1|TRBV4-2
CASSQVLDNEQFF
>NA|TRBJ1-6|TRBV28
CASGPSSYNSPLHF
>few|TRBJ2-2|TRBV7-2
CASSLVEISTTGELFF
>NA|TRBJ1-2|TRBV28
CASSFLSSGRWGYTF